This T cell receptor beta chain derives from a study of blood T cell repertoires in COVID-19. J lost 7 bases, V lost 1 base, and 8 bases had no gene match. The CDR3 runs to 16 residues. Germline V gives CDR1 LGHNA, CDR2 YNFKEQ. Only in-frame clones appear in the TCRdb table, and some are missing; sequencing was by immunoSEQ multiplex PCR. The table lists under 200,000 clones, approximately 90% of them singletons. This clone was seen only once. The TCR originated in a man younger than 30 with acute or convalescent COVID-19. The sequenced sample was peripheral blood. The chain carries TRBV4-2 and TRBJ2-1; 9 bases line up with TRBD2. CDR3 sequence reads: CASSQVGGGVQNEQFF. The CDR3 DNA reads TGTGCCAGCAGCCAAGTCGGCGGGGGGGTCCAAAATGAGCAGTTCTTC.